This T cell receptor beta chain comes out of a study of STAT5B mutations in CD4+ large granular lymphocyte leukemia (dated by TCRdb to the early 2020s). With respect to the entire study: Among the healthy controls, the CDR3 'QG' motif was associated with a particular HLA allele. The TCRbeta repertoires of CD4+ T-cell large granular lymphocyte leukemia patients were compared with the TCRbeta repertoires of healthy blood donors. The purity of purified fractions was confirmed by flow cytometry on FACSCanto II or FACSVerse to exceed 95% among lymphocytes. The investigation overall reported the following: Main leukemic clonotypes were private to each patient, although roughly 25% of the main leukemic clonotypes were found at low frequency in the non-leukemic repertoires of other patients. The data were not HLA-matched, and the higher clonality in CD4+ T-LGLL than in CD8+ T-LGLL could be due to the relatively small sample size. CD4-sorted patient repertoires appeared more clonal than healthy CD4+ repertoires, and this difference persisted after removing the putative leukemic clones. Enrichment of TRBV06-family usage was observed among the top patient clones (8/27) relative to healthy controls (2/35).

Buffy coats from 35 to 45 blood donors, supplied by the Finnish Red Cross blood service, were used as healthy controls. All TCR-sequenced material derived from peripheral blood: patient blood samples and healthy donor buffy coats. Peripheral blood mononuclear cells were isolated by Ficoll-Hypaque gradient centrifugation. CD4+ cells were magnetically purified from the buffy coats of healthy controls. The Gentra Puregene Cell and Tissue kit was used to extract genomic DNA, and a Qubit 2.0 fluorometer was used to measure the amount of genomic DNA. CDR1 and CDR2, per the germline V gene (reference sequence), are SGHNT and YYREEE. From its cysteine to its phenylalanine, the CDR3 spans 14 amino acids. Solely the CDR3 DNA is kept, with 42 bases framed from the first base. Trimming takes 4 bases off V and 3 bases off J; junction bases not matched to a gene: 4. In its sample, this clone was seen a few times. This clone's antigen is unknown. Within one base of it there is no much larger clone, and no base qualities were kept.

The immunoSEQ assay at survey resolution was used to sequence TCRbeta rearrangements from genomic DNA. Turning to the authors' computational methods: In the TCR sequencing data, the lowest productive clonotype frequency that could be detected was 2.59 x 10-5. Only productive TCRbeta rearrangements, defined as complete and in-frame sequences, were included in the analyses. The clonality of each sample was calculated as Simpson clonality in the immunoSEQ Analyzer version 3.0. Based on frequency, clones were grouped as very rare, small, medium, large (1-20%) or hyperexpanded (>20%). OLGA 1.2.3 estimated generation probabilities, VDJtools produced V-gene circos plots, VDJdb was queried for specificities, and GLIPH identified CDR3 motifs. The immuneACCESS repertoire file appears here via TCRdb, limited to in-frame rearrangements. These files lack a portion of the clones; in checked studies, under half of the deficit traces to unresolved V genes, and the cause of the others is not known. The DNA gave D and trimming, while V, J and clone size come from that table. Within this sample are about 24,000 clones, with about two thirds of them counted one time only. The leading ten clones occupy 0.55% to 0.75% of the sample.

This receptor was identified in a human donor in good health. Sequencing input: CD4+ T cells from blood buffy coats. The chain is assembled from TRBV5-4 and TRBJ2-7, and 10 junction bases match TRBD2. The CDR3: CASSPLAGGYEQYF. The DNA reads TGTGCCAGCAGCCCCTTAGCGGGGGGCTACGAGCAGTACTTC. With all but the CDR3 taken from the reference TRBV5-4 and TRBJ2-7 genes, the full variable domain is: ETGVTQSPTHLIKTRGQQVTLRCSSQSGHNTVSWYQQALGQGPQFIFQYYREEENGRGNFPPRFSGLQFPNYSSELNVNALELDDSALYLCASSPLAGGYEQYFGPGTRLTVT.